This T cell receptor beta chain is from a study of shared clonotypes between healthy human individuals. Germline V gene data show CDR1 as LNHDA and CDR2 as SQIVND (reference sequence). The CDR3 contains 13 residues. Trimming removed 5 bases at V and 7 bases at J, with 9 bases between. Data came from immunoSEQ multiplex PCR; TCRdb stores just in-frame clones and leaves some out. The sample shows about 2 million clones, 95% of them seen only once. The V gene is TRBV19, the J gene TRBJ1-6, with D perhaps matching TRBD1 (6 bases). This receptor was identified in a young man in good health. The source material was naive CD4+ T cells sorted from blood. The sample's subset: CD45RA+ positively selected. CDR3 in amino acids: CASSSGVNSPLHF. The CDR3 DNA is TGTGCCAGTAGTTCAGGGGTAAATTCACCCCTCCACTTT.